This TCR beta chain was identified in a study of shared clonotypes between healthy human individuals. Splitting the CD4+ cells yielded a CD45RA+ naive subset and a CD45RA-negative memory subset. This clone was counted only a few times. CDR1 ENHRY and CDR2 SYGVKD come from the germline V gene. J gave up 5 bases and V 2 bases, and 3 bases lay outside the gene matches. There are 15 residues in the CDR3. Deep level was the assay's run setting. Data came from immunoSEQ multiplex PCR; TCRdb stores just in-frame clones and leaves some out. The sample has about 1.1 million clones, around 78% seen once; the top ten hold approximately 0.52%.

The receptor was isolated from a man between 18 and 29 years old in good health. Some clones in this sample may be carry-over from other donors' samples. The source material was memory CD4+ T cells from PBMCs. Noted subset: CD45RA-negative fraction. V and J are TRBV10-3 and TRBJ2-1; TRBD2 matches at 10 bases. CDR3 protein: CAISETSGANNEQFF. CDR3 coding DNA: TGTGCCATCAGTGAGACTAGCGGGGCTAACAATGAGCAGTTCTTC.